The source of this T cell receptor (beta chain) is a study of shared clonotypes between healthy human individuals (dated by TCRdb to about 2020). Some background on the complete study: The cohort included three men and a couple of women between 18 and 49 years of age. To increase sequencing depth and limit assay-specific biases, different laboratories used diverse techniques to prepare libraries and sequence TCR repertoires. To estimate repertoire size and how much clonotypes are shared between individuals, the study performed deep sequencing of blood TCR repertoires from a handful of healthy adults. Between about 0.94 and 10 billion PBMCs per donor were obtained by leukapheresis. Per donor, three plates each were used for CD4 naive and CD4 memory, two for CD8 naive, and one for CD8 memory. Study-wide conclusions, independent of this receptor: The small number of donors limited the genetic and exposure-history diversity represented. Naive subsets generally had larger estimated clonotype richness than memory subsets did. Incomplete sequencing was indicated by rarefaction of sorted-subset datasets, despite the large sequencing depth. Pairwise subsampling led to the expectation that sequencing depth would affect the degree of clonotype sharing among donors. Only blood was sampled, and tissue TCR repertoires likely differ from those in blood. When several donors were compared, the shared fraction of clonotypes was roughly 4.8% for naive CD4, 3.5% to 4% for naive CD8, roughly 2.3% for memory CD4, and 0.35% to 0.4% for memory CD8. Clonotypes shared by all four sorted-subset donors showed higher generation probabilities than non-shared clonotypes.

The germline V gene supplies CDR1 LGHNA and CDR2 YSLEER. V and J are truncated by 0 bases and 0 bases respectively, leaving an intervening sequence of 6 bases. From cysteine to phenylalanine, the CDR3 is 14 amino acids long. The retained sequence is limited to the CDR3, 42 bases, with the frame set at the first base. A remark on this clone: Which antigen it targets is not known. One base away there is no much larger clone; base qualities are not given.

Donors were healthy HIV-negative adults with no recently reported acute infections or vaccinations. Every donor was a Caucasian adult living in Nashville, Tennessee, USA. Magnetic negative selection was used to enrich CD4+ T cells, after which naive cells were positively selected on CD45RA and the negative fraction became the memory subset. Blood was obtained by leukapheresis, after which PBMCs were separated by Ficoll-Histopaque density gradient centrifugation and cryopreserved in liquid nitrogen vapor phase. Analytical flow cytometry was used to check the purity and quantity of each magnetically sorted T cell population. Genomic DNA was isolated from each sorted fraction and quantified by UV absorbance on a Nanodrop 2000c. TCR CDR3 regions were amplified from genomic DNA by multiplex PCR using the deep immunoSEQ assay. Genomic DNA extracted from each cell subset was distributed evenly over all wells of several immunoSEQ 96-well plates, and each plate served as one replicate. Each replicate PCR for sorted subsets received around 200 ng genomic DNA, equal to about 30,000 T cell genomes. Purified libraries were quantified with a Qubit 3.0 fluorometer, sized on a Bioanalyzer 2100, and re-quantified with the KAPA Library Quantification kit. Each immunoSEQ 96-well plate was sequenced on its own single-read 150-cycle Illumina NextSeq 550 flow cell. In the authors' own workflow: Because the immunoSEQ output held only junctional sequences and lacked quality scores, the filtering could not match the filtering applied to full-length reads. Sequences were annotated with PyIR, a Python wrapper for IgBLAST v1.9, using IMGT germline references to assign V/J genes and CDR3. Reads were filtered out if the reads had weak V/J assignments (E-value above 1e-6), no CDR3, stop codons, out-of-frame junctions, or ambiguous translated residues. V3J clonotypes were defined as sequences sharing the same inferred V gene, J gene, and CDR3 amino acid sequence. Percentage overlap between repertoires was calculated by dividing the number of shared unique clonotypes by the size of the smaller repertoire. Three approaches were used to assess repertoire richness: RTK rarefaction, the Chao1 estimator, and Recon v2.1 estimates of unobserved clonotypes. Generation probabilities for all TCRbeta clonotypes obtained by the gDNA method from a handful of donors were computed using OLGA. Held by TCRdb, this immuneACCESS table contains in-frame sequences only and omits some clones. Under half of the omission traces to an unresolved V gene where checked; the cause of the rest is unknown. The V and J calls and clone size come from that table; D and trimming were worked out from the DNA. The sample records 1 million to 1.3 million clones, 70% to 80% of which are singletons. Together, the top ten hold roughly 0.57% of the sample.

The sequencing sample was made of memory CD4+ T cells from PBMCs. The cell subset or site label of this sample denotes: CD45RA-negative fraction. The chain is made from TRBV4-3 and TRBJ2-7; there is no confident call for the D gene. The clonotype originates from a man aged 18-30 years in good health. Some clones in this sample may be carry-over from other donors' samples. In nucleotide form, the sequence is TGCGCCAGCAGCCAAGACGTGGGCTCCTACGAGCAGTACTTC. Translated, this is CASSQDVGSYEQYF.